The next 29 T cell receptor beta chains were all read from a single sample in a study of identical twins. MiXCR was run by TCRdb on the 5' RACE reads, yielding one entry per CDR3 protein. The profile shows hundreds of thousands of distinct CDR3 sequences, around 8.1% of them singletons. This sample also belongs to another study, concerning yellow fever vaccine responses in identical twins.

Sequenced material: memory (CD45RO+) T cells sorted from blood. These receptors were obtained from a young woman in good health.

The chain carries TRBV28 and TRBJ2-3; a possible D gene is TRBD1 (6 bases). The CDR3 totals 14 residues. The V gene's germline CDR1 is MDHEN and CDR2 SYDVKM. With 5 bases removed from V and 4 bases from J, the gap between germline ends came to 13 bases. The CDR3 sequence is CASSEGVEPDTQYF. Here the CDR3 DNA reads TGTGCCAGCAGTGAGGGGGTAGAGCCAGATACGCAGTATTTT.

In this sample, this clonotype turned up a few times. The chain combines TRBV21-1 with TRBJ2-1; no DNA check was done on the table's D call, TRBD1. TRBV21-1 is marked as a pseudogene. This CDR3 has 17 amino acids. The CDR3 protein is CAKPGQGRQSSYNEQFF. CDR3 nucleotides: TGTGCCAAACCGGGACAGGGTCGACAAAGCTCCTACAATGAGCAGTTCTTC.

This chain's CDR3 is CASSLWNRDRSYEQYF. The CDR3 nucleotides read TGTGCCAGCAGCTTATGGAACAGGGACAGATCCTACGAGCAGTACTTC. V and J are TRBV7-9 and TRBJ2-7; 7 bases agree with TRBD1. CDR1 is SEHNR, CDR2 FQNEAQ, per germline (reference sequence). The CDR3 covers 16 residues. The V gene end was trimmed by 2 bases and the J gene end by 1 base; junction bases not matched to a gene: 8.

This clonotype was counted only a few times. The chain couples TRBV28 to TRBJ2-1; D perhaps matches TRBD2 (6 bases). CDR1 is MDHEN, CDR2 SYDVKM, per germline. The CDR3 loop spans 15 amino acids. V lost 3 bases and J lost 2, with 11 bases in between. This CDR3 is CASSLLRDTYNEQFF. The CDR3, as DNA: TGTGCCAGCAGTTTGTTGCGGGATACCTACAATGAGCAGTTCTTC.

This clonotype has just a few counts. The chain couples TRBV6-1 to TRBJ2-5; no reliable D call. In germline, CDR1 is MNHNS, CDR2 SASEGT. This CDR3 contains 14 residues. V was shortened by 2 bases and J by 2 bases, with 9 bases between the two germline ends. The CDR3 region is CASSEYPRQETQYF. CDR3 coding DNA: TGTGCCAGCAGTGAATACCCCAGACAAGAGACCCAGTACTTC.

This clonotype appeared many times. V is TRBV11-2 and J is TRBJ2-5; no clear D gene. V lost 5 bases to trimming and J lost 5 bases, with 18 bases between them. This CDR3 is built from 15 residues. CDR1 is SGHAT and CDR2 is FQNNGV in the germline V gene. CDR3 DNA: TGTGCCAGCAGCGTCCCAATGGGCATTGCGGAGACCCAGTACTTC. It codes for CASSVPMGIAETQYF.

The chain carries TRBV27 and TRBJ1-5, with D hard to call. There are 14 residues in the CDR3. V was clipped by 3 bases and J by 1 base, with 7 bases between them. Germline assignment: CDR1 MNHEY and CDR2 SMNVEV (reference sequence). CDR3 nucleotides: TGTGCCAGCAGTTTCCGGCCCAGCAATCAGCCCCAGCATTTT. Encoded protein: CASSFRPSNQPQHF.

The chain recombines TRBV7-9 with TRBJ2-3; 8 bases are shared with TRBD1. CDR3 length equals 15 residues. Germline CDR1 reads SEHNR; CDR2 reads FQNEAQ (reference sequence). Trimming took 3 bases from V and 0 from J; bases not matched to a gene: 2. CDR3 loop: CASSFRTGSTDTQYF. The CDR3 DNA is TGTGCCAGCAGCTTTAGGACAGGGAGCACAGATACGCAGTATTTT.

This clonotype was counted between two and nine times. The chain has TRBV20-1 and TRBJ2-7; tentative D call: TRBD1 (6 bases). Germline V CDR1 and CDR2: DFQATT, SNEGSKA (reference sequence). Trimming took off 6 bases at V and 2 bases at J, with 11 bases between the two ends. The CDR3 extends over 12 amino acids. CDR3 sequence (DNA): TGCAGTGCAGCGCCAGGGGCCTACGAGCAGTACTTC. Translated, it gives CSAAPGAYEQYF.

This clonotype was seen more than once but under ten times. The genes are TRBV6-2 or TRBV6-3 and TRBJ1-5, with D possibly matching TRBD1 (6 bases). The germline gives CDR1 MNHEY, CDR2 SVGEGT. This CDR3 is 15 amino acids long. V was trimmed by 5 bases and J by 7 bases, leaving 18 bases between them. CDR3 bases: TGTGCCAGCAGTCAAGAATCACAGGGCCCCCAGCCCCAGCATTTT. Its protein is CASSQESQGPQPQHF.

This clonotype has just a few counts. The gene calls are TRBV29-1 and TRBJ1-2; D possibly corresponds to TRBD1 (6 bases). Germline lookup yields CDR1 SQVTM and CDR2 ANQGSEA. The CDR3 is 16 amino acids. V shed 5 bases and J shed 4 bases, with 23 bases lying between them. CDR3 region: CSVMPHGLGALYGYTF. The CDR3 region has the DNA TGCAGCGTTATGCCCCACGGGCTGGGGGCCCTCTATGGCTACACCTTC.

The sample holds many counts of this clonotype. The V and J genes are TRBV7-2 and TRBJ2-5; maybe TRBD1 (6 bases). Trimming pared 3 bases from V and 4 bases from J, leaving 9 bases between. The germline V gene has CDR1 SGHTA and CDR2 FQGNSA. The CDR3 sequence is 13 residues long. The CDR3 reads CASSFGRGETQYF. In DNA form, the CDR3 reads TGTGCCAGCAGCTTTGGCAGGGGAGAGACCCAGTACTTC.

This clonotype occurred many times. The rearrangement links TRBV7-9 to TRBJ2-7; a possible D gene is TRBD1 (5 bases). The V gene lost 11 bases and the J gene lost 3 bases, with 17 bases spanning the gap. The CDR3 is 13 amino acids. Germline CDR1 reads SEHNR; CDR2 reads FQNEAQ (reference sequence). CDR3: CAVPSDNRYEQYF. The DNA for the CDR3 is TGTGCCGTCCCGTCGGACAATCGCTACGAGCAGTACTTC. The whole variable domain, filled in from reference TRBV7-9 and TRBJ2-7, reads DTGVSQNPRHKITKRGQNVTFRCDPISEHNRLYWYRQTLGQGPEFLTYFQNEAQLEKSRLLSDRFSAERPKGSFSTLEIQRTEQGDSAMYLCAVPSDNRYEQYFGPGTRLTVT.

This chain links TRBV29-1 with TRBJ2-1; D is unclear. V lost 4 bases and J 8 bases, leaving 9 bases between the germline ends. Looked up from germline, CDR1 is SQVTM and CDR2 is ANQGSEA. The CDR3 consists of 11 residues. The CDR3 protein is CSVGAGDEQFF. CDR3 nucleotide sequence: TGCAGCGTTGGCGCAGGCGATGAGCAGTTCTTC.

The CDR3 DNA reads as TGTGCCAGCAGTCTCGGACTAGCGGGAGGTTCAGAGACCCAGTACTTC. Protein product: CASSLGLAGGSETQYF. The chain links TRBV12-3 or TRBV12-4 to TRBJ2-5, with 14 bases identical to TRBD2. V lost 5 bases to trimming and J lost 4 bases; unmatched junction nucleotides: 6. This CDR3 is built from 16 residues.

Only a few counts were recorded for this clonotype. The gene calls are TRBV5-4 and TRBJ2-6, with unresolved D. Germline assignment: CDR1 SGHNT and CDR2 YYREEE (reference sequence). The CDR3 contains 15 residues. V dropped 2 bases and J dropped 0 bases, with 6 bases sitting between them. Here the CDR3 reads CASSFWDSGANVLTF. CDR3 nucleotide sequence: TGTGCCAGCAGCTTTTGGGACTCTGGGGCCAACGTCCTGACTTTC.

The table lists this clonotype with many counts. This chain links TRBV7-9 with TRBJ2-7; 7 bases line up with TRBD1. The CDR3 loop spans 15 amino acids. Germline CDR1 SEHNR, CDR2 FQNEAQ (reference sequence). The trim removed 4 bases at V and 4 bases at J, leaving 10 bases unmatched. CDR3 loop: CASSSGQVFFYEQYF. The CDR3 DNA sequence: TGTGCCAGCAGCTCAGGACAGGTTTTCTTTTACGAGCAGTACTTC. Full variable domain (missing parts from reference TRBV7-9 and TRBJ2-7): DTGVSQNPRHKITKRGQNVTFRCDPISEHNRLYWYRQTLGQGPEFLTYFQNEAQLEKSRLLSDRFSAERPKGSFSTLEIQRTEQGDSAMYLCASSSGQVFFYEQYFGPGTRLTVT.

The chain recombines TRBV12-3 or TRBV12-4 with TRBJ2-7; TRBD2 agrees at 7 bases. The CDR3 runs to 16 residues. V trimming: 3 bases; J trimming: 4 bases; junction bases outside the gene matches: 12. The CDR3 spells CASSFGGTIPGYEQYF. CDR3 DNA sequence: TGTGCCAGCAGTTTTGGAGGGACTATCCCAGGGTACGAGCAGTACTTC.

There are a few counts of this clonotype. The chain carries TRBV6-2 or TRBV6-3 and TRBJ2-5; 7 nucleotides agree with TRBD1. CDR3 length: 14 amino acids. Germline loops: CDR1 MNHEY, CDR2 SVGEGT. The V gene end was trimmed by 6 bases and the J gene end by 4 bases; junction bases not matched to a gene: 8. CDR3 amino acids: CASRPTGLGETQYF. CDR3 nucleotide sequence: TGTGCCAGCAGACCGACAGGGTTGGGAGAGACCCAGTACTTC.

This clonotype was picked up many times. The gene calls are TRBV5-1 and TRBJ1-5; TRBD1 matches 8 bases. Trimming took 2 bases from V and 2 from J; bases not matched to a gene: 3. From germline, CDR1 is SGHRS and CDR2 YFSETQ. The CDR3 covers 15 residues. CDR3 in amino acids: CASSLSTGGNQPQHF. The CDR3 nucleotides are TGCGCCAGCAGCTTATCGACAGGGGGCAATCAGCCCCAGCATTTT. The variable domain in full, completed from reference TRBV5-1 and TRBJ1-5, reads KAGVTQTPRYLIKTRGQQVTLSCSPISGHRSVSWYQQTPGQGLQFLFEYFSETQRNKGNFPGRFSGRQFSNSRSEMNVSTLELGDSALYLCASSLSTGGNQPQHFGDGTRLSIL.

The V and J genes are TRBV29-1 and TRBJ1-2, with a weak D call TRBD1 (5 bases). Germline CDR1 reads SQVTM; CDR2 reads ANQGSEA. This CDR3 is built from 15 residues. Trimming took off 4 bases at V and 1 base at J, with 16 bases between the two ends. The DNA of the CDR3 is TGCAGCGTTGGAGATCGGGACGGCCTTAACTATGGCTACACCTTC. Residues: CSVGDRDGLNYGYTF.

The chain links TRBV11-3 to TRBJ2-3; D perhaps matches TRBD1 (5 bases). Deletions cut 2 bases from V and 2 bases from J, with 11 bases between. CDR3 size: 15 residues. Germline assignment: CDR1 SGHNT and CDR2 YENEEA. The CDR3 region is CASSLSDTPTDTQYF. The CDR3 DNA follows: TGTGCCAGCAGCTTATCGGACACCCCCACAGATACGCAGTATTTT.

This clonotype was counted a few times. This sequence joins TRBV7-9 and TRBJ2-1; the match to TRBD2 covers 9 bases. The CDR3 runs 11 residues. V gave up 5 bases and J gave up 14 bases; unmatched junction bases: 4. Germline loops: CDR1 SEHNR, CDR2 FQNEAQ (reference sequence). The CDR3 DNA is TGTGCCAGCAGCAGCGGGAGGAGTGAGTTCTTC. Translation gives CASSSGRSEFF.

This clonotype was observed at least ten times. This chain links TRBV12-3 or TRBV12-4 with TRBJ2-7; tentatively, D is TRBD1 (5 bases). V lost 2 bases to trimming and J lost 6 bases, with 14 bases between them. The CDR3 length is 14 residues. The CDR3 loop is CASSLSLAGPEQYF. CDR3 in DNA: TGTGCCAGCAGTTTAAGTTTGGCAGGGCCCGAGCAGTACTTC.

This clonotype came up a few times. The V and J genes are TRBV29-1 and TRBJ2-3; D may be TRBD2 (7 bases). This CDR3 has 15 amino acids. Looked up from germline, CDR1 is SQVTM and CDR2 is ANQGSEA. V lost 6 bases, J lost 3 bases, and 19 bases lay in between. This chain's CDR3 is CSVSSWAGATDTQYF. DNA of the CDR3: TGCAGCGTCTCCAGCTGGGCGGGGGCAACAGATACGCAGTATTTT.

This clonotype has a count of ten or more. The rearrangement joins TRBV15 to TRBJ2-3; 7 nucleotides align to TRBD2. The CDR3 extends over 15 amino acids. V gave up 3 bases and J gave up 4 bases; unmatched junction bases: 7. CDR1 and CDR2 (germline): LNHNV, YYDKDF (reference sequence). The CDR3 spells CATSSRERGSDTQYF. CDR3 DNA sequence: TGTGCCACCAGCAGCCGCGAGCGGGGCTCAGATACGCAGTATTTT.

A note on this clonotype: A read error is possible here, since a much larger clone lies one base away. The rearrangement joins TRBV9 to TRBJ2-5; no definite D call. The germline gives CDR1 SGDLS, CDR2 YYNGEE. CDR3 length equals 15 residues. The CDR3 region has the DNA TGTGCCATCAGCCCGGATGGGCTGAAGGGAGAGACCCAGTACTTC. Protein: CAISPDGLKGETQYF.

The chain combines TRBV5-1 with TRBJ1-6, with TRBD1 matching 8 bases. CDR3 length equals 15 residues. V lost 2 bases and J lost 9; bases outside the gene matches: 7. In germline, CDR1 is SGHRS, CDR2 YFSETQ. The CDR3 loop reads CASSLLGQGSSPLHF. CDR3 nucleotides: TGCGCCAGCAGCTTACTCGGACAGGGTAGTTCACCCCTCCACTTT. Together with reference TRBV5-1 and TRBJ1-6, the CDR3 gives the full variable domain: KAGVTQTPRYLIKTRGQQVTLSCSPISGHRSVSWYQQTPGQGLQFLFEYFSETQRNKGNFPGRFSGRQFSNSRSEMNVSTLELGDSALYLCASSLLGQGSSPLHFGNGTRLTVT.

This clonotype was observed a few times. The rearrangement uses TRBV10-3 and TRBJ2-7; D is perhaps TRBD1 or TRBD2 (5 bases each). The V gene's germline CDR1 is ENHRY and CDR2 SYGVKD. The V end was cut by 4 bases, the J end by 6 bases, with 13 bases between. The CDR3 sequence is 13 residues long. The CDR3 region is CAISVGGSVEQYF. The CDR3 coding sequence is TGTGCCATCAGTGTTGGGGGATCTGTCGAGCAGTACTTC.